Below are 8 T cell receptor beta chains sequenced from a single sample in a study of cytomegalovirus exposure and HLA in healthy donors. Use of 60 Vbeta and 13 Jbeta primers characterized the PCR. The data were produced by immunoSEQ multiplex PCR, yet TCRdb's version contains in-frame clones alone and is incomplete. The sample contains about 150,000 clones, over 60% of which appear only once. Sequenced material: PBMCs. All receptors come from a male donor in good health and CMV-seronegative.

The chain joins TRBV27 to TRBJ2-5; a possible D gene is TRBD2 (6 bases). The V gene lost 5 bases and the J gene lost 2 bases, with 18 bases spanning the gap. The CDR3 is made up of 16 amino acids. Germline-derived CDR1 and CDR2 are MNHEY and SMNVEV (reference sequence). CDR3 bases: TGTGCCAGCAGTGGGGGGAGACGCGCGGGACAAGAGACCCAGTACTTC. This codes for CASSGGRRAGQETQYF.

In its sample, this clone was seen once. V is TRBV4-3 and J is TRBJ2-2, with 10 nucleotides matching TRBD2. Per the germline V gene, CDR1 is LGHNA and CDR2 is YSLEER. V gave up 3 bases and J gave up 0 bases; unmatched junction bases: 4. The CDR3 is 17 amino acids. CDR3 in DNA: TGCGCCAGCAGCCAGGGACTAGCGCTAACGAACACCGGGGAGCTGTTTTTT. Translating gives CASSQGLALTNTGELFF.

The chain carries TRBV28 and TRBJ1-4; TRBD1 aligns across 8 bases. Looked up from germline, CDR1 is MDHEN and CDR2 is SYDVKM. The CDR3 length is 16 residues. J gave up 5 bases and V 5 bases, and 10 bases lay outside the gene matches. As DNA, the CDR3 is TGTGCCAGCAGTCTCCACAGGGGGTCATCAAATGAAAAACTGTTTTTT. It is translated as CASSLHRGSSNEKLFF.

The chain has TRBV2 and TRBJ1-5, with D hard to call. V was cut by 4 bases and J by 4 bases, with 11 bases left in between. The CDR3 spans 14 residues. The V gene's germline CDR1 is SNHLY and CDR2 FYNNEI. As DNA, the CDR3 is TGTGCCAGCAGTGGAGTAGGGAGTAATCAGCCCCAGCATTTT. This encodes CASSGVGSNQPQHF.

The gene calls are TRBV6-4 and TRBJ2-7; D is possibly TRBD1 (7 bases). The germline CDR1 and CDR2 sequences are MRHNA and SNTAGT. The V gene lost 1 base and the J gene lost 3 bases, with 16 bases spanning the gap. This CDR3 contains 16 residues. The DNA of the CDR3 is TGTGCCAGCAGTGACTTTCAGGGGGGTCCTCTCTACGAGCAGTACTTC. Its protein is CASSDFQGGPLYEQYF.

CDR3 DNA sequence: TGTGCCAGCAGCTTAAGGACAGGGAGCTACAATGAGCAGTTCTTC. Its protein product is CASSLRTGSYNEQFF. V usage is TRBV7-9 and J usage is TRBJ2-1, with 8 bases matching TRBD1. The ends lost 2 bases at V and 3 bases at J; junction bases unmatched: 3. Looked up from germline, CDR1 is SEHNR and CDR2 is FQNEAQ (reference sequence). The CDR3 has 15 amino acids. The variable domain in full, completed from reference TRBV7-9 and TRBJ2-1, reads DTGVSQNPRHKITKRGQNVTFRCDPISEHNRLYWYRQTLGQGPEFLTYFQNEAQLEKSRLLSDRFSAERPKGSFSTLEIQRTEQGDSAMYLCASSLRTGSYNEQFFGPGTRLTVL.

The chain combines TRBV30 with TRBJ2-7; a possible D gene is TRBD1 (6 bases). This CDR3 has 14 amino acids. The germline CDR1 and CDR2 sequences are GTSNPN and SVGIG (reference sequence). The germline V and J ends were trimmed by 2 bases and 2 bases, with 13 bases remaining between them. CDR3 sequence: CAWSPWGRAYEQYF. The CDR3 DNA reads as TGTGCCTGGAGTCCCTGGGGGCGGGCCTACGAGCAGTACTTC. The full variable domain, with the rest looked up from reference TRBV30 and TRBJ2-7, is SQTIHQWPATLVQPVGSPLSLECTVEGTSNPNLYWYRQAAGRGLQLLFYSVGIGQISSEVPQNLSASRPQDRQFILSSKKLLLSDSGFYLCAWSPWGRAYEQYFGPGTRLTVT.

This sequence joins TRBV15 and TRBJ1-1; D remains ambiguous. Trimming shortened V by 3 bases and J by 5 bases, and 13 bases separated the two germline ends. Germline V gene lookup returns CDR1 LNHNV and CDR2 YYDKDF (reference sequence). The CDR3 runs 14 residues. The CDR3 is CATSSLPEGTEAFF. CDR3 bases: TGTGCCACCAGCAGCCTCCCGGAGGGAACTGAAGCTTTCTTT.